The clone carrying this TCR beta chain was observed at least ten times. The antigen is unknown. The sample comes from a study of CD8 T cells in ankylosing spondylitis. Study-level findings and limits: Significantly higher representation of disease-linked clones was reported for matched ankylosing spondylitis synovial fluid. Within ankylosing spondylitis blood, a TCR beta motif made up of roughly eight highly homologous variants appeared to be characteristic. Some of these motif variants have turned up before, in reports on reactive arthritis synovial fluid and blood.

CDR1 is MGHDK, CDR2 SYGVNS, per germline. V shed 2 bases and J 4 bases; nucleotides not matched to a gene: 5. This CDR3 contains 15 residues. Quantitative molecular-barcoded 5'-RACE generated the TCR beta libraries. TCRdb analysed the 5' RACE reads with MiXCR anew, one entry per CDR3 protein. The table has over 450,000 distinct CDR3 sequences, over 9.5% seen once; the top ten hold 6.5% to 7%. The TCR sequence derives from a male donor with ankylosing spondylitis. This rearrangement joins TRBV25-1 to TRBJ1-3, with TRBD1 matching over 7 bases. Sequencing was done on a sample of blood, either unsorted or a sorted T cell fraction (not recorded which). The CDR3 region is CASSEIDRAGNTIYF. In nucleotides, the CDR3 is TGTGCCAGCAGTGAAATCGACAGGGCCGGAAACACCATATATTTT. Together with reference TRBV25-1 and TRBJ1-3, the CDR3 gives the full variable domain: EADIYQTPRYLVIGTGKKITLECSQTMGHDKMYWYQQDPGMELHLIHYSYGVNSTEKGDLSSESTVSRIRTEHFPLTLESARPSHTSQYLCASSEIDRAGNTIYFGEGSWLTVV.